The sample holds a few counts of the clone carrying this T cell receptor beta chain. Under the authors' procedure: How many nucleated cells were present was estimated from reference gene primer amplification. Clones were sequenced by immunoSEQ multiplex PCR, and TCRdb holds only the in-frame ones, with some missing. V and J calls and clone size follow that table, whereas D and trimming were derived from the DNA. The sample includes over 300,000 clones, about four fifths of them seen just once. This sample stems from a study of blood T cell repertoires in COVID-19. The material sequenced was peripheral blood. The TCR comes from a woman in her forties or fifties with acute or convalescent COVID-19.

CDR3 loop: CASRDTRGGEQFF. The CDR3 DNA follows: TGTGCCAGCAGAGATACCAGGGGTGGCGAGCAGTTCTTC. V is TRBV5-8 and J is TRBJ2-1; weak D call: TRBD1 (6 bases). The length of the CDR3 is 13 residues. Germline V gene lookup returns CDR1 SGHTS and CDR2 YDEGEE. V was cut by 5 bases and J by 10 bases, with 16 bases left in between.